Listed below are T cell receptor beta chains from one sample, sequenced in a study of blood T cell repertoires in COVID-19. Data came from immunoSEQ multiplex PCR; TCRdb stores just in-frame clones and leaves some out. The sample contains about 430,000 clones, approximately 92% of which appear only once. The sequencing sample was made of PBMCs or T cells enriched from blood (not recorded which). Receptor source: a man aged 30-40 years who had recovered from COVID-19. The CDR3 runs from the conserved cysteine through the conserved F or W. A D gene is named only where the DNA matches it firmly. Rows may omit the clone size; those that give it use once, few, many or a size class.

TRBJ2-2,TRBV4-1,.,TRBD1,TGCGCCAGCAGCCTCGTACCGGGACAGAAATACACCGGGGAGCTGTTTTTT,CASSLVPGQKYTGELFF
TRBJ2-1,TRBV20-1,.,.,TGCAGTGCTAGCAGTCCCAATGAGCAGTTCTTC,CSASSPNEQFF
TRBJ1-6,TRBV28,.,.,TGTGCCAGCAGTTTTGCGGAATTTAATTCACCCCTCCACTTT,CASSFAEFNSPLHF
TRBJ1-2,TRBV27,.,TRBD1,TGTGCCAGCAGTCTAATGGGACAGGGGCATGGCTACACCTTC,CASSLMGQGHGYTF
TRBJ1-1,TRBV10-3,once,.,TGTGCCATCAGTGAGATGGCAGACACTGAAGCTTTCTTT,CAISEMADTEAFF
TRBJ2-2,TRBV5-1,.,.,TGCGCCAGCAGCTTGGCCCGAAGGCAGGTCATCACCGGGGAGCTGTTTTTT,CASSLARRQVITGELFF
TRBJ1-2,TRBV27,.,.,TGTGCCAGCAGCCCTGGCCAGGCGATCTATGGCTACACCTTC,CASSPGQAIYGYTF
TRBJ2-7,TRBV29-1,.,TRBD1,TGCAGCGTCATGGGACAGACCTACGAGCAGTACTTC,CSVMGQTYEQYF
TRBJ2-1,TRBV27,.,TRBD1,TGTGCCAGCAGCTGGGACAGTGACAATGAGCAGTTCTTC,CASSWDSDNEQFF
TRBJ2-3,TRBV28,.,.,TGTGCCAGCAGTTTCCTAGCTATGGGGACAGATACGCAGTATTTT,CASSFLAMGTDTQYF
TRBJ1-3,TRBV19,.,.,TGTGCCAGTAGACGGACAGCAAGCATATATTTT,CASRRTASIYF
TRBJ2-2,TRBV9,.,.,TGTGCCAGCAGCGTGAGTCCATCCGGGGAGCTGTTTTTT,CASSVSPSGELFF
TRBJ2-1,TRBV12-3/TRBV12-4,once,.,TGTGCCAGCAGTTCCTTTGGGGCGTCGCAGTTCTTC,CASSSFGASQFF
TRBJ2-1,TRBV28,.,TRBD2,TGTGCCAGCAGTGGGACCCTAGCGGGAGGGCTTAATGAGCAGTTCTTC,CASSGTLAGGLNEQFF
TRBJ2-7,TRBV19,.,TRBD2,TGTGCCAGTAGTACCGCTAGCGGGAAGTTCTACGAGCAGTACTTC,CASSTASGKFYEQYF
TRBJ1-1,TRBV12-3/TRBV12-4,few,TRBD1,TGTGCCAGCCGGCGGACAGGGAACACTGAAGCTTTCTTT,CASRRTGNTEAFF
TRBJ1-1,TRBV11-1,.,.,TGTGCCAGCAGTCTTTTCGGGGGTTACCCTGAAGCTTTCTTT,CASSLFGGYPEAFF
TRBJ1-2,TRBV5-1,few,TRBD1,TGCGCCAGCAGGGCCGGGACAGGGTCCGACTATGGCTACACCTTC,CASRAGTGSDYGYTF
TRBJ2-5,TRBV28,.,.,TGTGCCAGCAGTTGGGGACTTGCAAGAGAGACCCAGTACTTC,CASSWGLARETQYF
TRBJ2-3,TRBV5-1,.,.,TGCGCCAGCAGCTCATCTCGAATAGAGGGGGGGAGCACAGATACGCAGTATTTT,CASSSSRIEGGSTDTQYF
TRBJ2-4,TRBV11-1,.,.,TGTGCCAGCAGCCCGGCGGGCAGCTCAGCCAAAAACATTCAGTACTTC,CASSPAGSSAKNIQYF
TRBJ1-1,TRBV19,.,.,TGTGCCAGTAGTCCCAGGGACATCACCGGGACTGAAGCTTTCTTT,CASSPRDITGTEAFF
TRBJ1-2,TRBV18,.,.,TGTGCCAGCTCACCAGAACGCAGGGCTTCGGGCTACACCTTC,CASSPERRASGYTF
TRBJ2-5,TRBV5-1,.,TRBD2,TGCGCCAGCAGCAGGGCTGGTAGCGGGAGAGTGGAGACCCAGTACTTC,CASSRAGSGRVETQYF
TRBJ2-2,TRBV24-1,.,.,TGTGCCACCAGTGACCTTCGCGGCGGGGAGCTGTTTTTT,CATSDLRGGELFF
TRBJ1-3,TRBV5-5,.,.,TGTGCCAGCAGCTCGGTATGGAGCTCTGGAAACACCATATATTTT,CASSSVWSSGNTIYF
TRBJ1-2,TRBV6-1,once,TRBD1,TGTGCCAGCAGTGAATCCCAGGGGGGTGGAGGCTACACCTTC,CASSESQGGGGYTF
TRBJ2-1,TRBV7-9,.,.,TGTGCCAGCATGGGAGTCAATGAGCAGTTCTTC,CASMGVNEQFF
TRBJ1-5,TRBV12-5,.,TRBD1,TGTGCTAGTGGTTTCACCAGCAGGGGGCTTGGGTATAGCAATCAGCCCCAGCATTTT,CASGFTSRGLGYSNQPQHF
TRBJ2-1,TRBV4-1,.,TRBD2,TGCGCCAGCAGCTGGGCGGGAGGGTACCCGTTCTTC,CASSWAGGYPFF
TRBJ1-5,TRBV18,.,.,TGTGCCAGCTCACGGGGGCAGAGTGGCAATCAGCCCCAGCATTTT,CASSRGQSGNQPQHF
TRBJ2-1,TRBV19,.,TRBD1,TGTGCCAGTAGTTTAACCGGGACAGGGGGCCAAAATGAGCAGTTCTTC,CASSLTGTGGQNEQFF
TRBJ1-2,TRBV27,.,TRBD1,TGTGCCAGCAGAGGGACAGTCGGCTCTCTAAGGGGTGGCTACACCTTC,CASRGTVGSLRGGYTF
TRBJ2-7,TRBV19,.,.,TGTGCCAGTAGTATGGTCCAGGGGTACGAGCAGTACTTC,CASSMVQGYEQYF
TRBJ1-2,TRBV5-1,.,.,TGCGCCAGCCAACAACAGGGAAACTATGGCTACACCTTC,CASQQQGNYGYTF
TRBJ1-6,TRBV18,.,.,TGTGCCAGCCGCGTTGGAGGTTCACCCCTCCACTTT,CASRVGGSPLHF
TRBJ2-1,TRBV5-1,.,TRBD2,TGCGCCAGCAGCTTAGGGACTAGCGGGAGGGTTCGTAATGAGCAGTTCTTC,CASSLGTSGRVRNEQFF
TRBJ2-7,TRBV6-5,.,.,TGTGCCAGCAGTTACGCGCTTCGGTCGGGCAGGGCCGAGCAGTACTTC,CASSYALRSGRAEQYF
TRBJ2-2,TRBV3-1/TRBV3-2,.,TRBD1,TGTGCCAGCAGCCAAGAAATTAGGGGGCTCGGGGAGCTGTTTTTT,CASSQEIRGLGELFF
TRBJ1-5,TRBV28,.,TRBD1,TGTGCCAGCCGCTGGGGGACAGTTCAAAGCAATCAGCCCCAGCATTTT,CASRWGTVQSNQPQHF
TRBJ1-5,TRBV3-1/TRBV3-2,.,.,TGTGCCAGCAGCCAAGCGGGAGGGCTGAGGAGTCAGCCCCAGCATTTT,CASSQAGGLRSQPQHF
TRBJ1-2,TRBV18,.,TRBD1,TGTGCCAGCTCAGCGACAGGGAACTATGGCTACACCTTC,CASSATGNYGYTF
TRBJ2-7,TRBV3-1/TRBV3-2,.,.,TGTGCCAGCAGCCAGCAGGGAAGGGACGAGCAGTACTTC,CASSQQGRDEQYF
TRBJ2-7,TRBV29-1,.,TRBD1,TGCAGCGTTGAAGAATCCGGGACAGGGGGCGGGGAGCAGTACTTC,CSVEESGTGGGEQYF
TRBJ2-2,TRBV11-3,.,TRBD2,TGTGCCAGCAGCCCCGGGGCGGCGGGGGACACCGGGGAGCTGTTTTTT,CASSPGAAGDTGELFF
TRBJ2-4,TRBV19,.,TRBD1,TGTGCCAGTAGCCCTCTCGACAGGGACAAAAACATTCAGTACTTC,CASSPLDRDKNIQYF
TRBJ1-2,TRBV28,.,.,TGTGCCAGCGGAGCAGGGGCCCAACCCCCCTACACCTTC,CASGAGAQPPYTF
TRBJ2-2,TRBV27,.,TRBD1,TGTGCCAGCTGCCAGGGGGTCTTCACCGGGGAGCTGTTTTTT,CASCQGVFTGELFF
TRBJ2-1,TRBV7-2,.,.,TGTGCCAGCAGCCCCAAGGGGTCCTATACAATGGAGCAGTTCTTC,CASSPKGSYTMEQFF
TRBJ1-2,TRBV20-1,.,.,TGCAGTGCTAGATACACAGGGGGCTACACCTTC,CSARYTGGYTF
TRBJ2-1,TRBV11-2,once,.,TGTGCCAGCAGCTTAGATCACGGTAGTCCCTACAATGAGCAGTTCTTC,CASSLDHGSPYNEQFF
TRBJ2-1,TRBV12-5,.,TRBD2,TGTGCTAGTGGTTTTAATCCGACTAGCGGGTACGACAATGAGCAGTTCTTC,CASGFNPTSGYDNEQFF